What follows describes a single TCR beta chain. Germline CDR1 and CDR2: KGHDR and SFDVKD. The CDR3 loop spans 11 amino acids. Trimming cost V 4 bases and J 14 bases, with 8 bases left between them. TCRdb used MiXCR to reprocess the RT-PCR reads, holding one entry per CDR3 protein. Of about 680,000 distinct CDR3 sequences in the sample, approximately 14% are singletons; the top ten hold about 3.6%. Sequencing input: memory CD4+ T cells from blood. This sequence originates from a female donor in good health, serving as a healthy control. The chain recombines TRBV24-1 with TRBJ1-6; no clear D gene. The CDR3 spells CATSDGVSLHF. For the CDR3, the DNA is TGTGCCACCAGTGACGGCGTCTCCCTCCACTTT.